This entry lists 12 T cell receptor beta chains sequenced from one sample in a study of blood T cell repertoires in COVID-19. Measured with immunoSEQ multiplex PCR; TCRdb has only the in-frame clones, and not every one. The sample lists 330,000 or so clones; under 95% were seen once. The specimen was PBMCs or T cells enriched from blood (not recorded which). The receptors originated from a woman in her thirties who had recovered from COVID-19.

DNA of the CDR3: TGTGCCAGCAGCGCCGGGACAGGGATAGTAGCGGAGCTGTTTTTT. Amino acids: CASSAGTGIVAELFF. This chain links TRBV5-8 with TRBJ2-2; 9 bases match TRBD1. CDR1 SGHTS and CDR2 YDEGEE come from the germline V gene. Trimming at V came to 4 bases and at J to 10 bases, leaving 11 bases not matched to a gene. This CDR3 has 15 amino acids.

DNA of the CDR3: TGTGCCAGCAGTCCACTAGCGGGGGGGGGCCCTCGCAATGAGCAGTTCTTC. As protein: CASSPLAGGGPRNEQFF. V is TRBV6-6 and J is TRBJ2-1; the match to TRBD2 covers 13 bases. Trimming cost V 5 bases and J 6 bases; bases outside gene matches: 10. The germline V gene has CDR1 MNHNY and CDR2 SVGAGI (reference sequence). The CDR3 loop spans 17 amino acids.

V is TRBV11-3 and J is TRBJ2-1, with D perhaps matching TRBD2 (6 bases). The V and J ends lost 0 bases and 3 bases respectively, with 9 bases between them. This CDR3 has 15 amino acids. CDR1 and CDR2 (germline): SGHNT, YENEEA. The DNA for the CDR3 is TGTGCCAGCAGCTTAGATTTCGGGGGCTACAATGAGCAGTTCTTC. Translation gives CASSLDFGGYNEQFF.

This sequence joins TRBV19 and TRBJ1-6, with a weak D call TRBD1 (5 bases). The CDR3 runs 15 residues. Trimming took 9 bases from V and 0 from J, leaving 12 bases between them. The V gene's germline CDR1 is LNHDA and CDR2 SQIVND (reference sequence). CDR3 loop: CASGTGDSYNSPLHF. The CDR3 region has the DNA TGTGCCAGCGGAACAGGCGACTCCTATAATTCACCCCTCCACTTT.

V and J are TRBV18 and TRBJ2-1; no clear D gene. V was trimmed by 4 bases and J by 5 bases, leaving 3 bases between them. Germline loops: CDR1 KGHSH, CDR2 LQKENI. The CDR3 runs to 11 residues. CDR3 protein: CASSHNNEQFF. The CDR3 nucleotides read TGTGCCAGCTCACACAACAATGAGCAGTTCTTC.

As for this clone: Other DNA sequences of this sample code for an identical CDR3. The CDR3 reads CASSLADRKQETQYF. The CDR3 DNA reads as TGCGCCAGCAGCTTGGCCGACAGGAAGCAAGAGACCCAGTACTTC. The chain recombines TRBV5-1 with TRBJ2-5; TRBD1 might be the D (6 bases). Trimming removed 0 bases from V and 2 bases from J, with 11 bases in between. The CDR3 totals 15 residues. Germline loops: CDR1 SGHRS, CDR2 YFSETQ.

J is TRBJ2-3 and V is TRBV5-1; 11 bases are shared with TRBD1. In germline, CDR1 is SGHRS, CDR2 YFSETQ. This CDR3 spans 16 amino acids. J lost 3 bases, V lost 4 bases, and 7 bases had no gene match. The CDR3 DNA reads TGCGCCAGCAGCACTCGGACAGGGGGCGGGACAGATACGCAGTATTTT. The encoded protein is CASSTRTGGGTDTQYF.

V is TRBV21-1 and J is TRBJ2-7; the table's D call, TRBD2, was not checked against the DNA. TRBV21-1 is classified as a pseudogene. The CDR3 spans 14 residues. CDR3 DNA sequence: TGTGCCAGCAGCGGAGGGCCATTCTCCTACGAGCAGTACTTC. Protein: CASSGGPFSYEQYF.

This sequence joins TRBV6-1 and TRBJ1-4, with D unclear. The V end was cut by 0 bases, the J end by 12 bases, with 11 bases between. This CDR3 has 13 residues. CDR1 and CDR2 from the germline V gene are MNHNS and SASEGT. The DNA for the CDR3 is TGTGCCAGCAGTGAAGCTGCAGATCGGGAACTGTTTTTT. Protein: CASSEAADRELFF.

The chain carries TRBV4-1 and TRBJ1-4, with TRBD1 matching 8 bases. The V gene's germline CDR1 is MGHRA and CDR2 YSYEKL. The CDR3 contains 15 residues. The trim removed 8 bases at V and 3 bases at J, leaving 8 bases unmatched. CDR3 loop: CASQDRDPANEKLFF. Here the CDR3 DNA reads TGCGCCAGCCAGGACAGGGACCCAGCTAATGAAAAACTGTTTTTT.

The chain links TRBV27 to TRBJ2-7; 10 nucleotides agree with TRBD1. The CDR3 extends over 15 amino acids. The germline V gene has CDR1 MNHEY and CDR2 SMNVEV (reference sequence). V was pared by 5 bases and J by 5 bases, with 9 bases of the junction left unmatched. As DNA, the CDR3 is TGTGCCAGCAGTAGCGCAGGGACAGGGGCCCACGAGCAGTACTTC. Translation gives CASSSAGTGAHEQYF.

The sample holds one count of this clone. This rearrangement joins TRBV11-3 to TRBJ2-3; D is ambiguous. The CDR3 has 14 residues. CDR1 SGHNT and CDR2 YENEEA come from the germline V gene. With 0 bases removed from V and 6 bases from J, the gap between germline ends came to 10 bases. CDR3 residues: CASSLDAARDTQYF. The DNA of the CDR3 is TGTGCCAGCAGCTTAGATGCGGCGAGGGATACGCAGTATTTT.